This TCR beta chain was captured in a study of T cell changes during pregnancy in multiple sclerosis. Libraries were prepared by immunoSEQ multiplex PCR; TCRdb keeps only in-frame clonotypes and omits some of them. The sample holds about 28,000 clones; more than 75% are singletons and the top ten take around 7.9%. Germline V gene sequence: CDR1 MDHEN, CDR2 SYDVKM. V lost 6 bases and J lost 1; bases outside the gene matches: 14. There are 17 residues in the CDR3. This clone was recorded many times. Material: CD8+ T cells from peripheral blood mononuclear cells, obtained after pregnancy. The chain couples TRBV28 to TRBJ1-1; TRBD1 aligns across 7 bases. This receptor was identified in a female donor with multiple sclerosis, enrolled in a pregnancy study. CDR3 region: CASSPAQGSSGNTEAFF. Here the CDR3 DNA reads TGTGCCAGCAGCCCAGCACAGGGGTCCTCAGGGAACACTGAAGCTTTCTTT. Together with reference TRBV28 and TRBJ1-1, the CDR3 gives the full variable domain: DVKVTQSSRYLVKRTGEKVFLECVQDMDHENMFWYRQDPGLGLRLIYFSYDVKMKEKGDIPEGYSVSREKKERFSLILESASTNQTSMYLCASSPAQGSSGNTEAFFGQGTRLTVV.